These 9 T cell receptor beta chains were all obtained from the same sample, sequenced in a study of blood T cell repertoires in COVID-19. Using immunoSEQ multiplex PCR, the repertoire was profiled, and TCRdb retains in-frame clones only, with some absent. The table includes 310,000 or so clones, roughly 87% detected once. The sequencing input was PBMCs or T cells enriched from blood (not recorded which). These receptors came from a woman in her 30s who had recovered from COVID-19.

This chain links TRBV12-3 or TRBV12-4 with TRBJ1-3; TRBD1 is a possible D gene (6 bases). Deletions cut 6 bases from V and 3 bases from J, with 9 bases between. CDR3 length equals 13 residues. The CDR3, as DNA: TGTGCCAGCAGCGGGGACATTGGAAACACCATATATTTT. It is translated as CASSGDIGNTIYF.

This clone came up a few times. The V call is TRBV5-5, the J call TRBJ1-3; D not certain. This CDR3 has 14 amino acids. Germline CDR1 is SGHKS and CDR2 is YYEKEE (reference sequence). Trimming removed 3 bases at V and 4 bases at J, with 11 bases between. The DNA of the CDR3 is TGTGCCAGCAGCTCTCTCCTGGAGGGAAACACCATATATTTT. Translated, it gives CASSSLLEGNTIYF.

This chain joins TRBV28 and TRBJ2-7, with D possibly matching TRBD2 (6 bases). Trimming took 2 bases from V and 7 from J, leaving 24 bases between them. This CDR3 has 17 amino acids. CDR1 and CDR2 from the germline V gene are MDHEN and SYDVKM. In DNA form, the CDR3 reads TGTGCCAGCAGTTTAGCCGCAGGGCGGGGATCCACCCATGAGCAGTACTTC. It yields the protein CASSLAAGRGSTHEQYF.

The chain links TRBV27 to TRBJ2-7; TRBD1 matches 7 bases. With 5 bases clipped from V and 1 base from J, the junction kept 2 bases outside the gene matches. The CDR3 is made up of 13 amino acids. Germline V lookup: CDR1 MNHEY, CDR2 SMNVEV (reference sequence). This chain's CDR3 is CASSLQGSYEQYF. The CDR3 nucleotides are TGTGCCAGCAGTCTACAGGGGTCCTACGAGCAGTACTTC.

The chain uses TRBV5-1 and TRBJ1-1, with a possible D match to TRBD1 (5 bases). The CDR3 is made up of 13 amino acids. Germline V gene sequence: CDR1 SGHRS, CDR2 YFSETQ. The V end lost 4 bases, the J end lost 1 base, and 8 bases lay between the germline ends. The CDR3 region has the DNA TGCGCCAGCAGCAAGACAGAGAACACTGAAGCTTTCTTT. It encodes CASSKTENTEAFF.

This clone was observed a few times. This rearrangement joins TRBV27 to TRBJ1-5; no clear D. CDR3 length: 14 residues. V lost 6 bases and J lost 3, with 12 bases in between. CDR1 and CDR2 (germline): MNHEY, SMNVEV (reference sequence). The CDR3 loop is CASSMGTANQPQHF. The CDR3 bases are TGTGCCAGCAGCATGGGTACAGCCAATCAGCCCCAGCATTTT.

The V and J genes are TRBV2 and TRBJ2-2, with 8 bases aligning to TRBD1. V lost 6 bases to trimming and J lost 6 bases; unmatched junction nucleotides: 9. CDR3 length equals 15 residues. Germline lookup yields CDR1 SNHLY and CDR2 FYNNEI. CDR3 residues: CASRPLGQEAGELFF. DNA of the CDR3: TGTGCCAGCAGGCCGTTGGGACAGGAGGCCGGGGAGCTGTTTTTT.

This clone has just one count. The chain couples TRBV5-1 to TRBJ1-2; maybe TRBD1 (6 bases). The CDR3 totals 15 residues. The V end was cut by 1 base, the J end by 1 base, with 11 bases between. Germline V gives CDR1 SGHRS, CDR2 YFSETQ. DNA for the CDR3: TGCGCCAGCAGCTTGCCCCTACAGGGTAACTATGGCTACACCTTC. Residues: CASSLPLQGNYGYTF. The full variable domain, in which reference TRBV5-1 and TRBJ1-2 provide the parts outside the CDR3, is KAGVTQTPRYLIKTRGQQVTLSCSPISGHRSVSWYQQTPGQGLQFLFEYFSETQRNKGNFPGRFSGRQFSNSRSEMNVSTLELGDSALYLCASSLPLQGNYGYTFGSGTRLTVV.

The rearrangement joins TRBV6-1 to TRBJ2-7; the D is unclear. This CDR3 comprises 11 residues. The germline V and J ends were trimmed by 1 base and 6 bases, with 4 bases remaining between them. The germline CDR1 and CDR2 sequences are MNHNS and SASEGT. The CDR3 loop reads CASSEELEQYF. The CDR3 DNA follows: TGTGCCAGCAGTGAAGAACTCGAGCAGTACTTC.